These 23 T cell receptor beta chains came from one sample sequenced in a study of T-cell reconstitution after alpha-beta-depleted transplantation in children. Preparation of the TCRbeta library used unique molecular identifiers. Each CDR3 protein is one row after TCRdb ran MiXCR on the PCR reads. The data contain 300,000 to 350,000 distinct CDR3 sequences, about a quarter of them seen just once; the ten biggest clones take up roughly 11%. This specimen was PBMCs, mostly from graft donor cells, taken 180 days after TCRalphabeta/CD19-depleted stem cell transplant. The receptors stem from a male patient younger than 18 who had a stem cell transplant for acute lymphoblastic leukemia, so the T cells may come from the graft donor.

This clonotype was seen only a few times. The chain uses TRBV9 and TRBJ2-5; TRBD1 matches at 9 bases. With 4 bases clipped from V and 7 bases from J, the junction kept 11 bases outside the gene matches. The CDR3 is 15 amino acids. Germline V gene data show CDR1 as SGDLS and CDR2 as YYNGEE. CDR3 nucleotides: TGTGCCAGCAGCCCAGCCCCGACAGGGGGTGTGACCCAGTACTTC. The encoded protein is CASSPAPTGGVTQYF.

This chain joins TRBV18 and TRBJ2-6, with unresolved D. Germline CDR1 and CDR2: KGHSH and LQKENI. This CDR3 has 15 amino acids. The V end lost 2 bases, the J end lost 0 bases, and 5 bases lay between the germline ends. DNA for the CDR3: TGTGCCAGCTCACCAATGTACTCTGGGGCCAACGTCCTGACTTTC. As protein: CASSPMYSGANVLTF.

This clonotype was observed a handful of times. The chain links TRBV20-1 to TRBJ2-7; D is perhaps TRBD1 (5 bases). The CDR3 extends over 15 amino acids. CDR1 is DFQATT and CDR2 is SNEGSKA in the germline V gene (reference sequence). Trimming left V 6 bases short and J 1 base short, with 19 bases between. The CDR3 sequence: CSAVAGDSVSYEQYF. The CDR3 coding sequence is TGCAGTGCCGTAGCAGGAGACAGTGTGTCCTACGAGCAGTACTTC.

In this sample, this clonotype turned up a few times. V is TRBV3-1 and J is TRBJ2-7; D might be TRBD1 (6 bases). Germline assignment: CDR1 LGHDT and CDR2 YNNKEL (reference sequence). The CDR3 contains 16 residues. V lost 4 bases and J lost 3, with 19 bases in between. CDR3 sequence: CASSPLDRDTYYEQYF. Here the CDR3 DNA reads TGTGCCAGCAGCCCCCTCGACCGGGACACATACTACGAGCAGTACTTC.

This clonotype showed up just a few times. The rearrangement links TRBV29-1 to TRBJ2-3; TRBD2 matches 11 bases. V shed 3 bases, J shed 6 bases, and the junction held 5 bases outside the gene matches. Per the germline V gene, CDR1 is SQVTM and CDR2 is ANQGSEA. This CDR3 has 14 amino acids. CDR3 loop: CSVDSGRAGDTQYF. CDR3 DNA sequence: TGCAGCGTTGATAGCGGGAGGGCCGGGGATACGCAGTATTTT.

J is TRBJ2-4 and V is TRBV14, with D possibly being TRBD1 (5 bases). The ends were cut back, 1 base at V and 5 bases at J, with 12 bases in the middle. Germline V lookup: CDR1 SGHDN, CDR2 FVKESK. This CDR3 is built from 15 residues. For the CDR3, the DNA is TGTGCCAGCAGCCAAGGCAGGGTCTATCAAAACATTCAGTACTTC. Its protein is CASSQGRVYQNIQYF. Full variable domain (missing parts from reference TRBV14 and TRBJ2-4): EAGVTQFPSHSVIEKGQTVTLRCDPISGHDNLYWYRRVMGKEIKFLLHFVKESKQDESGMPNNRFLAERTGGTYSTLKVQPAELEDSGVYFCASSQGRVYQNIQYFGAGTRLSVL.

This chain connects TRBV9 to TRBJ2-5; no clear D gene. The CDR3 is made up of 14 amino acids. Germline V gives CDR1 SGDLS, CDR2 YYNGEE. The V end lost 0 bases, the J end lost 7 bases, and 13 bases lay between the germline ends. The DNA for the CDR3 is TGTGCCAGCAGCGTAGGGGCCACAGAAGGGACCCAGTACTTC. Translation: CASSVGATEGTQYF.

This clonotype occurred a few times. The chain is built from TRBV27 and TRBJ2-7; 10 bases are shared with TRBD1. Germline V gene sequence: CDR1 MNHEY, CDR2 SMNVEV (reference sequence). The CDR3 is 13 residues long. J gave up 3 bases and V 9 bases, and 5 bases lay outside the gene matches. The CDR3 protein is CASAGTGVYEQYF. The CDR3 coding sequence is TGTGCCAGTGCCGGGACAGGGGTCTACGAGCAGTACTTC.

This clonotype has just a few counts. The J gene is TRBJ1-1, the V gene TRBV12-3 or TRBV12-4, with D maybe TRBD1 (5 bases). The CDR3 runs to 15 residues. The germline V and J ends were trimmed by 4 bases and 6 bases, with 18 bases remaining between them. Here the CDR3 reads CASSSQQVGGPEAFF. The CDR3 nucleotides read TGTGCCAGCAGTTCTCAACAGGTTGGCGGGCCTGAAGCTTTCTTT.

The chain has TRBV5-4 and TRBJ2-3, with 9 positions matching TRBD2. Trimming at V came to 1 base and at J to 5 bases, leaving 8 bases not matched to a gene. The CDR3 runs 16 residues. Germline lookup yields CDR1 SGHNT and CDR2 YYREEE (reference sequence). The CDR3 loop reads CASSLRASGMRDTQYF. CDR3 coding DNA: TGTGCCAGCAGCTTGCGTGCTAGCGGGATGAGAGATACGCAGTATTTT.

This sequence joins TRBV20-1 and TRBJ2-1, with TRBD2 matching 11 bases. Germline CDR1 DFQATT, CDR2 SNEGSKA (reference sequence). The CDR3 extends over 16 amino acids. V gave up 4 bases and J gave up 6 bases; unmatched junction bases: 11. The CDR3 here is CSATIIAGGPGNEQFF. CDR3 nucleotide sequence: TGCAGTGCTACCATAATAGCGGGAGGGCCTGGCAATGAGCAGTTCTTC.

CDR3 protein: CASSWGQVPYEQYF. DNA for the CDR3: TGTGCCAGCAGTTGGGGCCAGGTGCCTTACGAGCAGTACTTC. The chain recombines TRBV12-3 or TRBV12-4 with TRBJ2-7; a possible D gene is TRBD1 (5 bases). The CDR3 loop spans 14 amino acids. V gave up 4 bases and J gave up 4 bases, with 14 bases separating them.

Details on this clonotype: The junction and the germline gene differ at one end; a read error may be behind it. The chain combines TRBV5-1 with TRBJ2-2; possibly TRBD1 for D (5 bases). Germline CDR1 is SGHRS and CDR2 is YFSETQ. This CDR3 region has 16 residues. The CDR3 DNA reads as TGCGCCAGCACCTTGGGGCCCCCTCCAAACACCGGGGAGCTGTTTTTT. Encoded protein: CASTLGPPPNTGELFF.

This clonotype has more than one count but fewer than ten. The rearrangement joins TRBV10-3 to TRBJ2-3; a possible D gene is TRBD2 (6 bases). The CDR3 contains 14 residues. CDR1 is ENHRY, CDR2 SYGVKD, per germline. V was cut by 6 bases and J by 2 bases, with 12 bases left in between. Written as DNA, the CDR3 is TGTGCCATCAGCGAAAGACTAGTCACAGATACGCAGTATTTT. Its protein is CAISERLVTDTQYF.

V is TRBV24-1 and J is TRBJ2-3; 7 positions match TRBD1. The junction had 9 bases not matched to a gene; V was cut back by 1 base and J by 6 bases. The germline CDR1 and CDR2 sequences are KGHDR and SFDVKD. The CDR3 contains 16 residues. The DNA for the CDR3 is TGTGCCACCAGTGATTTTAGGGGGCCCCTTATGGATACGCAGTATTTT. Residues: CATSDFRGPLMDTQYF.

Regarding this clonotype: A read error may account for a junction end that differs from germline. The chain employs TRBV7-9 and TRBJ1-3, with 7 bases aligning to TRBD1. Germline V CDR1 and CDR2: SEHNR, FQNEAQ (reference sequence). The length of the CDR3 is 16 residues. The CDR3: CAGSFPPRDSDATIYF. CDR3 coding DNA: TGTGCCGGCAGCTTTCCGCCCCGGGACAGTGATGCGACCATATATTTT.

This chain connects TRBV5-1 to TRBJ1-2; 7 bases line up with TRBD1. Germline CDR1 and CDR2: SGHRS and YFSETQ. The V and J ends lost 7 bases and 4 bases, in that order; junction bases with no gene match: 4. The CDR3 has 12 residues. This CDR3 is CASRTGTYGYTF. DNA for the CDR3: TGCGCCAGCCGGACAGGTACCTATGGCTACACCTTC.

The genes are TRBV24-1 and TRBJ2-1; D is unresolved. Germline values: CDR1 KGHDR, CDR2 SFDVKD. The V end was cut by 3 bases, the J end by 6 bases, with 8 bases between. This CDR3 region has 13 residues. CDR3 sequence reads: CATSDAPPNEQFF. In DNA, the CDR3 is TGTGCCACCAGTGATGCTCCTCCCAATGAGCAGTTCTTC.

The genes are TRBV7-3 and TRBJ2-2; TRBD1 agrees at 8 bases. From germline, CDR1 is SGHTA and CDR2 FQGTGA. This CDR3 comprises 14 residues. V gave up 0 bases and J gave up 6 bases; unmatched junction bases: 0. In DNA, the CDR3 is TGTGCCAGCAGCTTAACGGACAGGGCCGGGGAGCTGTTTTTT. Its translation: CASSLTDRAGELFF.

This clonotype was seen a few times. The gene calls are TRBV14 and TRBJ2-1; the match to TRBD2 covers 15 bases. This CDR3 is built from 18 residues. Germline V CDR1 and CDR2: SGHDN, FVKESK. The junction had 13 bases not matched to a gene; V was cut back by 4 bases and J by 9 bases. The CDR3 here is CASSPNPGLAGGKREQFF. The CDR3 DNA sequence: TGTGCCAGCAGCCCTAATCCTGGACTAGCGGGAGGGAAACGTGAGCAGTTCTTC.

This chain links TRBV10-1 with TRBJ2-5, with 8 bases lining up with TRBD1. The CDR3 length is 13 residues. Germline V lookup: CDR1 WNHNN, CDR2 SYGVQD (reference sequence). The ends lost 5 bases at V and 5 bases at J; junction bases unmatched: 4. Written as DNA, the CDR3 is TGCGCCAGCAGTTCGACAGGGGAGGAGACCCAGTACTTC. Its protein is CASSSTGEETQYF.

This clonotype was counted only a few times. V usage is TRBV5-6 and J usage is TRBJ1-1; D perhaps matches TRBD1 (5 bases). With 3 bases removed from V and 10 bases from J, the gap between germline ends came to 13 bases. Germline values: CDR1 SGHDT, CDR2 YYEEEE. The CDR3 has 12 amino acids. The CDR3 DNA follows: TGTGCCAGCAGCTGGGACCGTCGTGGAGCTTTCTTT. Its translation: CASSWDRRGAFF.

This clonotype was seen more than once but under ten times. This chain connects TRBV6-5 to TRBJ1-1; D gene unclear. V lost 4 bases and J 6 bases, leaving 12 bases between the germline ends. Germline CDR1 reads MNHEY; CDR2 reads SVGAGI. CDR3 length equals 13 residues. The CDR3 sequence is CASSLLRRAEAFF. The CDR3 nucleotides read TGTGCCAGCAGTTTACTGCGCCGGGCTGAAGCTTTCTTT.